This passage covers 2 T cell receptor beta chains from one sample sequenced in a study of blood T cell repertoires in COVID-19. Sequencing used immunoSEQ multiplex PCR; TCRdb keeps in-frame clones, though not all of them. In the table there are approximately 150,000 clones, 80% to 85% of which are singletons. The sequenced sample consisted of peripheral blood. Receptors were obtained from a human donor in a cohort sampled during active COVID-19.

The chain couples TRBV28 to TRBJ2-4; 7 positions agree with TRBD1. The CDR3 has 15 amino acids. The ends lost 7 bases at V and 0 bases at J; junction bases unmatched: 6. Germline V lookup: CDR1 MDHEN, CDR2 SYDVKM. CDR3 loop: CASIDRVGAKNIQYF. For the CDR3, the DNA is TGTGCCAGCATAGACAGGGTTGGAGCCAAAAACATTCAGTACTTC.

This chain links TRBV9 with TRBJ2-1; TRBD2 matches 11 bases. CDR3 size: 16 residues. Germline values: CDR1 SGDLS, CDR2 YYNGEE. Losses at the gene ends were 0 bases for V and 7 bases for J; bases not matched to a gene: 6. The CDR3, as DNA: TGTGCCAGCAGCGTAGTAGGGACTAGCGGAGGAAATGAGCAGTTCTTC. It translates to CASSVVGTSGGNEQFF.